The 9 T cell receptor beta chains in this list originate from one sample, sequenced in a study of cytomegalovirus exposure and HLA in healthy donors. PCR amplification relied on 60 Vbeta primers (plus 13 Jbeta primers). TCRdb's copy holds only in-frame clones and misses some; the assay was immunoSEQ multiplex PCR. The profile shows 90,000 to 150,000 clones, 65% to 90% of them singletons. Sequencing input: PBMCs. These TCRs come from a woman aged 40-49 years in good health and CMV-seronegative.

The chain carries TRBV2 and TRBJ1-2; D might be TRBD1 (5 bases). CDR3 length: 11 residues. V lost 7 bases and J lost 3, with 6 bases in between. Germline lookup yields CDR1 SNHLY and CDR2 FYNNEI. CDR3 coding DNA: TGTGCCAGCACAGGGCACTATGGCTACACCTTC. It codes for CASTGHYGYTF. The whole variable domain, filled in from reference TRBV2 and TRBJ1-2, reads EPEVTQTPSHQVTQMGQEVILRCVPISNHLYFYWYRQILGQKVEFLVSFYNNEISEKSEIFDDQFSVERPDGSNFTLKIRSTKLEDSAMYFCASTGHYGYTFGSGTRLTVV.

The chain links TRBV5-1 to TRBJ2-7, with a possible D match to TRBD2 (6 bases). Trimming removed 4 bases from V and 4 bases from J, with 12 bases in between. The CDR3 has 13 amino acids. From germline, CDR1 is SGHRS and CDR2 YFSETQ. CDR3 region: CASSTSSPYEQYF. Here the CDR3 DNA reads TGCGCCAGCAGCACTAGCTCGCCGTACGAGCAGTACTTC. Complete variable domain (other parts from reference TRBV5-1 and TRBJ2-7): KAGVTQTPRYLIKTRGQQVTLSCSPISGHRSVSWYQQTPGQGLQFLFEYFSETQRNKGNFPGRFSGRQFSNSRSEMNVSTLELGDSALYLCASSTSSPYEQYFGPGTRLTVT.

This clone showed up just a few times. The chain is built from TRBV6-6 and TRBJ1-2; 10 nucleotides line up with TRBD1. Unmatched junction bases numbered 5, after V lost 5 bases and J lost 8 bases. Germline V gene data show CDR1 as MNHNY and CDR2 as SVGAGI (reference sequence). The CDR3 contains 13 residues. CDR3 nucleotides: TGTGCCAGCAGTCGAGGACAGGGGGAAGGCTACACCTTC. Its translation is CASSRGQGEGYTF.

J is TRBJ2-7 and V is TRBV4-2; 9 positions match TRBD2. V lost 1 base, J lost 0 bases, and 4 bases stayed unmatched. The CDR3 has 16 amino acids. The V gene's germline CDR1 is LGHNA and CDR2 YNFKEQ. CDR3 in DNA: TGTGCCAGCAGCCAAGGTCTAGCGGGGTCCTCCTACGAGCAGTACTTC. Amino acids: CASSQGLAGSSYEQYF.

This clone was detected only a few times. The V and J genes are TRBV7-2 and TRBJ1-2, with 10 bases lining up with TRBD1. With 5 bases clipped from V and 4 bases from J, the junction kept 4 bases outside the gene matches. The CDR3 has 14 amino acids. CDR1 and CDR2 from the germline V gene are SGHTA and FQGNSA. The CDR3 nucleotides are TGTGCCAGCAGCACCTGGACAGGGGGCTATGGCTACACCTTC. This sequence encodes CASSTWTGGYGYTF.

This clone was found a few times. V and J are TRBV7-5 and TRBJ1-1. TRBV7-5 is a known pseudogene. The CDR3 sequence is 17 residues long. The CDR3 is CARSLPGILLWNTEAFF. CDR3 nucleotide sequence: TGTGCCAGAAGCTTACCCGGGATCCTCCTGTGGAACACTGAAGCTTTCTTT.

This chain uses TRBV9 with TRBJ2-3; 8 bases agree with TRBD2. V shed 2 bases, J shed 0 bases, and the junction held 2 bases outside the gene matches. Germline loops: CDR1 SGDLS, CDR2 YYNGEE. CDR3 length: 15 amino acids. CDR3 amino acids: CASSVASGSTDTQYF. The CDR3 coding sequence is TGTGCCAGCAGCGTTGCTAGCGGGAGCACAGATACGCAGTATTTT.

V and J are TRBV5-1 and TRBJ2-5, with 7 bases fitting TRBD2. This CDR3 contains 14 residues. V shed 4 bases and J 1 base; nucleotides not matched to a gene: 4. Germline CDR1 reads SGHRS; CDR2 reads YFSETQ. CDR3 DNA: TGCGCCAGCAGCCTCCGGACTAGCCAAGAGACCCAGTACTTC. It translates to CASSLRTSQETQYF.

The gene calls are TRBV10-1 and TRBJ2-1, with 7 bases fitting TRBD2. The CDR3 sequence is 18 residues long. V dropped 2 bases and J dropped 0; count of bases not matched to a gene: 10. CDR1 and CDR2 (germline): WNHNN, SYGVQD (reference sequence). This chain's CDR3 is CASSEPGAGPSSYNEQFF. In DNA, the CDR3 is TGCGCCAGCAGTGAGCCTGGAGCGGGGCCTAGCTCCTACAATGAGCAGTTCTTC.